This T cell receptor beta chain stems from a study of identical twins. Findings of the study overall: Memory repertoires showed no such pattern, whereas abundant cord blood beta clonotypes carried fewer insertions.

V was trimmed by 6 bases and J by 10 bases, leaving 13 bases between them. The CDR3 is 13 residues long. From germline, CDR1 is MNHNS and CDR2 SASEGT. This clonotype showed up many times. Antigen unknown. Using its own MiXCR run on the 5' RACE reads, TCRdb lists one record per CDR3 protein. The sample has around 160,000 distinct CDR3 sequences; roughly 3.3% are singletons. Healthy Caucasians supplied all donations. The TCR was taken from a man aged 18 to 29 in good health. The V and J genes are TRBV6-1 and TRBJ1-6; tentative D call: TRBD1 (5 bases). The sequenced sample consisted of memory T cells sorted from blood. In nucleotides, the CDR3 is TGTGCCAGCAGGAGGGACCAAGACTCACCCCTCCACTTT. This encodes CASRRDQDSPLHF.